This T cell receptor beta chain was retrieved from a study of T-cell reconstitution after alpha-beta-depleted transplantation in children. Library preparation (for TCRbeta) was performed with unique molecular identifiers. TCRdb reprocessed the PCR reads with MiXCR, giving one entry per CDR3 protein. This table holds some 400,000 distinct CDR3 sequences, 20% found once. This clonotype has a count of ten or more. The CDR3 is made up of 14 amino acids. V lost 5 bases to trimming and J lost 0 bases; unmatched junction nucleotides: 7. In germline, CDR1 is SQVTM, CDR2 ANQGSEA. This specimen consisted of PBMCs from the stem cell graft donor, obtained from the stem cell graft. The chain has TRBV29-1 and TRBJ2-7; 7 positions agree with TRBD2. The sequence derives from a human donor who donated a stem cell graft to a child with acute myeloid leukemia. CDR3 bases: TGCAGCGTTCAGGTGGGAGGGCTCTCCTACGAGCAGTACTTC. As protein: CSVQVGGLSYEQYF.